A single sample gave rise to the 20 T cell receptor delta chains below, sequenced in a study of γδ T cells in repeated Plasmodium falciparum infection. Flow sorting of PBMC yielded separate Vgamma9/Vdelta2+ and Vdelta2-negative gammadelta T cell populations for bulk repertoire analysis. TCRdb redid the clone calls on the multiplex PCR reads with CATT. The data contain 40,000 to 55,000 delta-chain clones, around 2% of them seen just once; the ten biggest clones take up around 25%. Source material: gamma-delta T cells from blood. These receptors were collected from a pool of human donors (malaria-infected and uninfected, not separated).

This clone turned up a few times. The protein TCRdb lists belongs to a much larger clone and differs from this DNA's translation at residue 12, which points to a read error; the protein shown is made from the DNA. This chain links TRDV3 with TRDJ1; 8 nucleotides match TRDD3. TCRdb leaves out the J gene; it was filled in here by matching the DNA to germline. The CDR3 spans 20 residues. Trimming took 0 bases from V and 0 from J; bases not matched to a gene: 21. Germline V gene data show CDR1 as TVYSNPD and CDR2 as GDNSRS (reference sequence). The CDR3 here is CAFSPPTLTGGGPYTDKLIF. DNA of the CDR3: TGTGCCTTTAGTCCTCCTACCTTGACTGGGGGTGGACCGTACACCGATAAACTCATCTTT.

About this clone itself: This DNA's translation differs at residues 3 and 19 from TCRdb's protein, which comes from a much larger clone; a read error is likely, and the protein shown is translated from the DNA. The DNA for the CDR3 is TGTGCCCGTGACACGGCGAGTACTGGGGGACTAAGCTCCTGGGACACCCGACAGACGTTTTTC. It specifies CARDTASTGGLSSWDTRQTFF. This chain joins TRDV2 and TRDJ3; TRDD3 agrees at 9 bases. Germline CDR1 reads GEAIGNYY; CDR2 reads EKD. This CDR3 is built from 21 residues.

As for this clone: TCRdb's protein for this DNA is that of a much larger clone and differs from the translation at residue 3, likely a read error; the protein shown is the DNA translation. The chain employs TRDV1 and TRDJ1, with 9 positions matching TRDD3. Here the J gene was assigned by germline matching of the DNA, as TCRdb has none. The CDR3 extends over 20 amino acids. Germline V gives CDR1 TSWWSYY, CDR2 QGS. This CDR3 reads CAIGEPLSFWGIKVVSKLIF. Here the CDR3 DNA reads TGTGCTATTGGGGAACCACTGAGTTTTTGGGGGATAAAAGTTGTTTCGAAACTCATCTTT.

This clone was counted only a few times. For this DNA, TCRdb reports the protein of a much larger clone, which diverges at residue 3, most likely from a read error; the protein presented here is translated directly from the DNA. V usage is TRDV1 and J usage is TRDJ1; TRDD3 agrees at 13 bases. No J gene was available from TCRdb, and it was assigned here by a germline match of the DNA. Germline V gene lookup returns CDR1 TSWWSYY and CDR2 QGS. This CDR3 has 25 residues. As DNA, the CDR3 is TGTGCTATTGGGGAACTACAGTCTTCCTACACAAAAACTGGGGGATACGCGTCCTCCCCCGATAAACTCATCTTT. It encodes CAIGELQSSYTKTGGYASSPDKLIF.

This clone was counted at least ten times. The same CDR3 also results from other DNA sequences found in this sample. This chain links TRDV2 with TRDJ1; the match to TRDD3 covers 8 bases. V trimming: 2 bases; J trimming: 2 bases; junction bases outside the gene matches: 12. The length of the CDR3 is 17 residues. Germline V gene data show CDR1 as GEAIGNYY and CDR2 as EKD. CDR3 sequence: CACDSLGDPIRTDKLIF. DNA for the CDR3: TGTGCCTGTGACAGCCTGGGGGACCCTATTAGGACCGATAAACTCATCTTT.

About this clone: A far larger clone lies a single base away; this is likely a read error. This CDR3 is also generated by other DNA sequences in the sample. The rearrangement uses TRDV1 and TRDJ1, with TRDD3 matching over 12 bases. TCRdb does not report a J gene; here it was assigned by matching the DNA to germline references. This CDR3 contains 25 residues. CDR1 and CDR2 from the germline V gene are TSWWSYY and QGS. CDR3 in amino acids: CALGELGVFVWGIRIGWWFTDKLIF. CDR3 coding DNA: TGCGCTCTTGGGGAACTTGGGGTCTTCGTCTGGGGGATACGGATCGGATGGTGGTTCACCGATAAACTCATCTTT.

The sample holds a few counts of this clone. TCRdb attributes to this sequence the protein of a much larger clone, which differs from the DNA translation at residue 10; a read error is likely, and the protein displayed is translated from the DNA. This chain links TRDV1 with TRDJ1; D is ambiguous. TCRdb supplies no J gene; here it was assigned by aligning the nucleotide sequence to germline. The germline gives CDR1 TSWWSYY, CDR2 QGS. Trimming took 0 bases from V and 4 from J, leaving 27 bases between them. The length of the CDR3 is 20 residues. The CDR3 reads CALGELYQWAFRDTFDKLIF. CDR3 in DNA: TGTGCTCTTGGGGAACTCTACCAGTGGGCGTTCCGCGACACCTTCGATAAACTCATCTTT.

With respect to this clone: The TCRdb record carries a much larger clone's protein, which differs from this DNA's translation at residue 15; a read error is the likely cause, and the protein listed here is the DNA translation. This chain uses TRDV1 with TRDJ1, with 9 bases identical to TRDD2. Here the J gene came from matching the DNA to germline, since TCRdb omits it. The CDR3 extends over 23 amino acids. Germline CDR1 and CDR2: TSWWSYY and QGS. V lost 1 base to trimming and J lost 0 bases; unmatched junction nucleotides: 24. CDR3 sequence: CALGEPHHLPTSTGQKYTDKLIF. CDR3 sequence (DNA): TGTGCTCTTGGGGAACCCCATCACCTTCCTACAAGTACTGGTCAAAAATACACCGATAAACTCATCTTT.

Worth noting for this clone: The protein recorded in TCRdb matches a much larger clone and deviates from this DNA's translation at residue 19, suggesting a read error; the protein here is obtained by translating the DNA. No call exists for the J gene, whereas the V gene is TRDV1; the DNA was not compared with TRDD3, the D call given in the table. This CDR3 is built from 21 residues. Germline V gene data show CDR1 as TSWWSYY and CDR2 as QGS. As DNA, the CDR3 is TGTGCTCTTGGGGAACTGGGCCCTTCGTACTGGGGGCCAGCTTTGACAGCACAACCCTTCTTT. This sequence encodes CALGELGPSYWGPALTAQPFF.

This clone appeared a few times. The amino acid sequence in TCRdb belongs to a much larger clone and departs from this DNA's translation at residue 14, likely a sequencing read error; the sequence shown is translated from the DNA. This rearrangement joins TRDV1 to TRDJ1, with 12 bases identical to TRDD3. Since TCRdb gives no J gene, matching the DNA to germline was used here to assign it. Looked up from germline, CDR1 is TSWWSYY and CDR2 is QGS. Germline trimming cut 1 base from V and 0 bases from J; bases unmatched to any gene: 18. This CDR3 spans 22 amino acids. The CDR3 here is CALGERSSKYWGILWYTDKLIF. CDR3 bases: TGTGCTCTTGGGGAACGATCTTCCAAATACTGGGGGATACTGTGGTACACCGATAAACTCATCTTT.

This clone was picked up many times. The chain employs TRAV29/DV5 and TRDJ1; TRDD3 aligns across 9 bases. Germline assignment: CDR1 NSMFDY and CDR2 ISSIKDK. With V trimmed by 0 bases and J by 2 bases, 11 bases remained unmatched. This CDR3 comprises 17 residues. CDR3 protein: CAASVPPGDTRTDKLIF. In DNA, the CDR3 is TGTGCAGCAAGCGTACCTCCGGGGGATACTCGTACCGATAAACTCATCTTT.

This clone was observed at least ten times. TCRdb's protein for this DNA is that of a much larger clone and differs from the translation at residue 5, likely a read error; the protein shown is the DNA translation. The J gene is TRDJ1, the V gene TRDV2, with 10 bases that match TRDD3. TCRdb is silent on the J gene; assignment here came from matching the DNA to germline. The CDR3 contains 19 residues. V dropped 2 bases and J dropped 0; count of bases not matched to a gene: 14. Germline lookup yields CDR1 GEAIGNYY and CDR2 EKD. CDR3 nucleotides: TGTGCCTGTGACATCGTAGGGGGGATACGCCGGCACCACACCGATAAACTCATCTTT. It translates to CACDIVGGIRRHHTDKLIF.

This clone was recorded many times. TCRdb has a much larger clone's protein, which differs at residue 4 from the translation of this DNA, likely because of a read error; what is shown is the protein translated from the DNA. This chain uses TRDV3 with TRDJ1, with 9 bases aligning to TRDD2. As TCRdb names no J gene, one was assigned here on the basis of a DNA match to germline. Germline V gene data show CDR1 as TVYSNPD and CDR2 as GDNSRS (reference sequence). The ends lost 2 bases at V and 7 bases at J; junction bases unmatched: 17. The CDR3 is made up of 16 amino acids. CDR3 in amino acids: CAFHRLPTVCEGKLIF. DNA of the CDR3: TGTGCCTTTCATCGCCTTCCTACGGTTTGTGAAGGTAAACTCATCTTT.

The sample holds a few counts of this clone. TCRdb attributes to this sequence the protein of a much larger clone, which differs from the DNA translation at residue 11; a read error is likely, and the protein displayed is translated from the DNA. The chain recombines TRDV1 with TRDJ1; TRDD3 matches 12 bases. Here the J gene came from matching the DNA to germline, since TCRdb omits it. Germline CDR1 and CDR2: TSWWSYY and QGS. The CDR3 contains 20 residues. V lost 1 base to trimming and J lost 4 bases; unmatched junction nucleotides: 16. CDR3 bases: TGTGCTCTTGGGGAACAGTTCTTAGGCCCTCCCTGGGGGATACGCGATAAACTCATCTTT. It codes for CALGEQFLGPPWGIRDKLIF.

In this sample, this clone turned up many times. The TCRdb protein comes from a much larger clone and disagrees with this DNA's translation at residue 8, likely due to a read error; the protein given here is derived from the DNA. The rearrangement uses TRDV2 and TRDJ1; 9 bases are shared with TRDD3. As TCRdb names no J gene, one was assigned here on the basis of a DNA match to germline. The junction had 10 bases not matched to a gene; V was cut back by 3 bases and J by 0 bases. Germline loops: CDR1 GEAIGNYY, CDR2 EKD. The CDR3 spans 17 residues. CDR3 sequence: CACDSLSAGGYTDKLIF. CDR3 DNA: TGTGCCTGTGACTCCCTCAGTGCTGGGGGATACACCGATAAACTCATCTTT.

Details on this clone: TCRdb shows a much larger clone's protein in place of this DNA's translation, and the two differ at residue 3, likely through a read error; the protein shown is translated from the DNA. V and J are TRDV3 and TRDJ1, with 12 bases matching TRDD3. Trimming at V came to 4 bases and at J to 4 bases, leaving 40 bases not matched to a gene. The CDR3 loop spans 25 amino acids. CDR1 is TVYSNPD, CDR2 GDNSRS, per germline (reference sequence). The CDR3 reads CASIPFLVKGYTGGYPPGVGDKLIF. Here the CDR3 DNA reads TGTGCCTCTATCCCTTTTTTAGTGAAGGGTTATACTGGGGGATACCCTCCGGGAGTTGGCGATAAACTCATCTTT.

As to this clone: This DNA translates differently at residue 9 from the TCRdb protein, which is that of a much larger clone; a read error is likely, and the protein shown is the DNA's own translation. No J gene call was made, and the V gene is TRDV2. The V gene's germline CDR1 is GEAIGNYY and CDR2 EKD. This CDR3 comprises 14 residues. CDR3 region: CACDQRLGSPGSIF. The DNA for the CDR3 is TGTGCCTGTGACCAAAGGCTGGGGAGCCCAGGTTCCATCTTT.

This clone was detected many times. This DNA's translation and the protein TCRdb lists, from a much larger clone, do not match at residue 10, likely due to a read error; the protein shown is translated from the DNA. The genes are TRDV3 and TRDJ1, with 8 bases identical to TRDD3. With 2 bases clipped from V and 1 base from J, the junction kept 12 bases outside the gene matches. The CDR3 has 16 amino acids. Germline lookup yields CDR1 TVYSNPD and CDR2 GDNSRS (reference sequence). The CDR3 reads CAFDYWGPACTDKLIF. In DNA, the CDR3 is TGTGCCTTTGATTACTGGGGGCCAGCGTGCACCGATAAACTCATCTTT.

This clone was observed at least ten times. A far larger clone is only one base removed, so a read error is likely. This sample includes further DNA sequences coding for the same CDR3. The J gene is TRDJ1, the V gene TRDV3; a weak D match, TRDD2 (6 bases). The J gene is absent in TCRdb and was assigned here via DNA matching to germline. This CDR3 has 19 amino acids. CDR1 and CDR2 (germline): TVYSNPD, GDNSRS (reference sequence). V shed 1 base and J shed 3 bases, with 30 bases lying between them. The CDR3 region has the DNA TGTGCCTTTAAAGAAGGGCCCGAGAGCCTTCCCACGAGGTCCGATAAACTCATCTTT. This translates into CAFKEGPESLPTRSDKLIF. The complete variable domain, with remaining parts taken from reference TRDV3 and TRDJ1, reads CDKVTQSSPDQTVASGSEVVLLCTYDTVYSNPDLFWYRIRPDYSFQFVFYGDNSRSEGADFTQGRFSVKHILTQKAFHLVISPVRTEDSATYYCAFKEGPESLPTRSDKLIFGKGTRVTVEP.

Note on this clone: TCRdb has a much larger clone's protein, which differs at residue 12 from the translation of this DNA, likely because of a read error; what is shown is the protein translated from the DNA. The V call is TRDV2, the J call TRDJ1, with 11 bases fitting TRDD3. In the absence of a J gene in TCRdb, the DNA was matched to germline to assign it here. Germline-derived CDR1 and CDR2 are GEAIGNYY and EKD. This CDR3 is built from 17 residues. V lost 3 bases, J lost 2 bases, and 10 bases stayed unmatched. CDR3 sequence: CACDPLLGDNGTDKLIF. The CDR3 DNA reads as TGTGCCTGTGACCCCCTACTGGGGGATAACGGGACCGATAAACTCATCTTT.